This T cell receptor (beta chain) was identified during a study of control samples from healthy donors and cancer patients. Sequencing used immunoSEQ multiplex PCR; TCRdb keeps in-frame clones, though not all of them. This table holds some 130,000 clones, 92% found once. This receptor was obtained from a woman in her 50s in good health. The sequenced sample consisted of blood.

The CDR3 loop is CASSKGCLPGGNQPQHF. For the CDR3, the DNA is TGTGCCAGCAGCAAAGGCTGCTTACCAGGGGGCAATCAGCCCCAGCATTTT. The gene calls are TRBV21-1 and TRBJ1-5; the D call in the table, TRBD1, was not verified against the DNA. TRBV21-1 represents a pseudogene. This CDR3 has 17 amino acids.